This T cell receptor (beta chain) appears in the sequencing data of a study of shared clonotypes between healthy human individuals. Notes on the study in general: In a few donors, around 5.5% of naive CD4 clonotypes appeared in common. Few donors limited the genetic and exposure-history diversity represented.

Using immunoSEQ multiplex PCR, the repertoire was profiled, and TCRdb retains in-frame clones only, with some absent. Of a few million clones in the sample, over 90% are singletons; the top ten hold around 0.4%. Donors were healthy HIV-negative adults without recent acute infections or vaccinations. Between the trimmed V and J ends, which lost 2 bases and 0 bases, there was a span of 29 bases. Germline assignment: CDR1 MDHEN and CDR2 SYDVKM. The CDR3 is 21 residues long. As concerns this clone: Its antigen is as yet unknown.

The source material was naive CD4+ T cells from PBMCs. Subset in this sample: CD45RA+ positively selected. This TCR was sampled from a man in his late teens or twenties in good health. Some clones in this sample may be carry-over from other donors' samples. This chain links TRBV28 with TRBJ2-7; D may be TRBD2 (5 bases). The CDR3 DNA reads TGTGCCAGCAGTTTAGTCGGAATAGCGATCGATTTTACTCTTAACTCCTACGAGCAGTACTTC. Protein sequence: CASSLVGIAIDFTLNSYEQYF.